The rows below give T cell receptor beta chains drawn from one sample of a study of Graves' ophthalmopathy and Graves' hyperthyroidism. TCRdb redid the calling of the multiplex PCR reads with MiXCR, one entry per CDR3 protein. The data contain some 250,000 distinct CDR3 sequences, around 45% of them singletons. Sequencing was performed on peripheral blood. The receptors derive from an adult man with Graves' ophthalmopathy. Each CDR3 is given with its conserved first and last residue. Fields, in order: J gene, clone size, D gene, CDR3 length, V gene, CDR3 protein, CDR3 DNA. D genes are given only for firm matches. Rows may omit the clone size; those that give it use once, few, many or a size class.

>TRBJ1-2|few|NA|15|TRBV4-2
CASSQDVERTYGYTF
TGTGCCAGCAGCCAAGATGTTGAGCGGACCTATGGCTACACCTTC
>TRBJ2-7|NA|NA|14|TRBV6-5
CASTRGQGAYEQYF
TGTGCCAGCACACGGGGGCAGGGGGCCTACGAGCAGTACTTC
>TRBJ2-2|few|NA|15|TRBV14
CASSQSGHNTGELFF
TGTGCCAGCAGCCAGAGCGGGCACAACACCGGGGAGCTGTTTTTT
>TRBJ1-2|NA|NA|14|TRBV6-6
CASRESQTNYGYTF
TGTGCCAGCAGAGAATCACAGACTAACTATGGCTACACCTTC
>TRBJ1-1|NA|TRBD1|16|TRBV5-1
CASSTPGQTLNTEAFF
TGCGCCAGCAGCACCCCGGGACAGACACTGAACACTGAAGCTTTCTTT
>TRBJ1-6|few|NA|15|TRBV7-2
CASSLFGTPHSPLHF
TGTGCCAGCAGCTTATTCGGGACCCCGCATTCACCCCTCCACTTT
>TRBJ1-4|NA|NA|14|TRBV6-6
CASSTISGAGKLFF
TGTGCCAGCAGCACCATCTCGGGTGCTGGAAAACTGTTTTTT
>TRBJ1-2|few|NA|15|TRBV6-6
CASSYPTGTGYGYTF
TGTGCCAGCAGTTACCCCACTGGGACCGGCTATGGCTACACCTTC
>TRBJ1-2|NA|NA|14|TRBV7-9
CASSLTEAGGGYTF
TGTGCCAGCAGCTTAACTGAGGCCGGTGGAGGCTACACCTTC
>TRBJ1-2|few|TRBD1|15|TRBV7-9
CASSSRDRFNYGYTF
TGTGCCAGCAGCTCGCGGGACAGGTTTAACTATGGCTACACCTTC
>TRBJ2-2|few|TRBD1|12|TRBV10-3
CSGQGASGELFF
TGTTCTGGGCAGGGGGCATCCGGGGAGCTGTTTTTT
>TRBJ2-7|NA|NA|13|TRBV20-1
CSAYDSRPYEQYF
TGCAGTGCTTATGACAGTCGCCCCTACGAGCAGTACTTC
>TRBJ2-7|NA|NA|14|TRBV2
CASSQRVEGSEQYF
TGTGCCAGCAGCCAGAGGGTGGAGGGAAGTGAGCAGTACTTC
>TRBJ1-2|NA|NA|14|TRBV20-1
CSALGALPGHGYTF
TGCAGTGCTCTCGGGGCCTTGCCGGGCCATGGCTACACCTTC
>TRBJ1-6|few|TRBD1|15|TRBV5-1
CASSWTGTGDSPLHF
TGCGCCAGCAGCTGGACCGGGACAGGGGACTCACCCCTCCACTTT
>TRBJ2-7|many|NA|12|TRBV2
CASSDGPYEQYF
TGTGCCAGCAGTGATGGCCCCTACGAGCAGTACTTC
>TRBJ2-7|NA|TRBD2|15|TRBV6-5
CASSDSGGRKYEQYF
TGTGCCAGCAGTGATTCCGGCGGGAGAAAGTACGAGCAGTACTTC
>TRBJ1-2|few|TRBD1|14|TRBV19
CASSGTGGDYGYTF
TGTGCCAGTAGCGGGACAGGGGGCGACTATGGCTACACCTTC
>TRBJ2-7|few|NA|14|TRBV12-3/TRBV12-4
CASSLPGRIYEQYF
TGTGCCAGCAGCCTGCCGGGACGCATCTACGAGCAGTACTTC
>TRBJ1-2|many|NA|12|TRBV13
CASSDEGSGYTF
TGTGCCAGCAGCGACGAGGGAAGCGGCTACACCTTC
>TRBJ2-5|NA|TRBD2|10|TRBV20-1
CSASGEGQYF
TGCAGTGCTAGCGGGGAGGGCCAGTACTTC
>TRBJ2-1|NA|TRBD2|16|TRBV24-1
CATSDSLAGVNDEQFF
TGTGCCACCAGTGATTCGCTAGCGGGAGTCAACGATGAGCAGTTCTTC
>TRBJ2-7|NA|NA|15|TRBV5-4
CASSYPDTSSYEQYF
TGTGCCAGCAGCTACCCGGACACGAGCTCCTACGAGCAGTACTTC
>TRBJ1-1|NA|TRBD1|16|TRBV5-1
CASRRMGQGGGTEAFF
TGCGCCAGCAGACGCATGGGACAGGGAGGCGGCACTGAAGCTTTCTTT
>TRBJ1-3|NA|NA|15|TRBV6-6
CASSEPRYSGNTIYF
TGTGCCAGCAGTGAACCGCGCTACTCTGGAAACACCATATATTTT
>TRBJ1-2|NA|NA|15|TRBV12-3/TRBV12-4
CASSLRQASNYGYTF
TGTGCCAGCAGTTTACGGCAGGCTTCCAACTATGGCTACACCTTC